Below, 28 T cell receptor beta chains from the same sample are listed, as sequenced in a study of Graves' ophthalmopathy and Graves' hyperthyroidism. Amplification targeted the TCR beta CDR3 regions, with RNA transcripts as the source material. Investigators did first-round RT-PCR with HTBI primers, then second-round multiplex PCR. TCRdb ran MiXCR on the multiplex PCR reads and lists one entry per CDR3 protein. The sample contains approximately 460,000 distinct CDR3 sequences, 13% to 15% of which appear only once. The material sequenced was blood. The receptors were gathered from a woman younger than 45 with Graves' ophthalmopathy.

The sample holds many counts of this clonotype. The V call is TRBV2, the J call TRBJ2-5; 10 nucleotides agree with TRBD2. Germline CDR1 SNHLY, CDR2 FYNNEI. The CDR3 is 14 residues long. V trimming: 6 bases; J trimming: 5 bases; junction bases outside the gene matches: 6. CDR3 nucleotides: TGTGCCAGCAGGGAAAGCGGGGGGGCTGAGACCCAGTACTTC. This gives the protein CASRESGGAETQYF.

In its sample, this clonotype was seen many times. CDR3 in DNA: TGTGCCAGCAGCTTAGAATGGGAGGGGCGGACTTCTCCCCCCTACGAGCAGTACTTC. It yields the protein CASSLEWEGRTSPPYEQYF. The rearrangement links TRBV11-2 to TRBJ2-7, with TRBD2 matching 7 bases. In germline, CDR1 is SGHAT, CDR2 FQNNGV. The CDR3 has 19 residues. V was clipped by 0 bases and J by 2 bases; unmatched bases: 16.

This clonotype showed up many times. The chain carries TRBV20-1 and TRBJ2-7; 8 nucleotides agree with TRBD2. V shed 1 base, J shed 7 bases, and the junction held 6 bases outside the gene matches. This CDR3 comprises 13 residues. The germline V gene has CDR1 DFQATT and CDR2 SNEGSKA (reference sequence). Here the CDR3 DNA reads TGCAGTGCTAGAGTCCTTCTAGCGGGTGAGCAGTACTTC. Residues: CSARVLLAGEQYF.

Here the CDR3 reads CASTTQGLAIETQYF. Written as DNA, the CDR3 is TGTGCCAGCACAACACAGGGACTAGCTATCGAGACCCAGTACTTC. The chain carries TRBV6-1 and TRBJ2-5; 9 positions match TRBD2. CDR3 length equals 15 residues. V was pared by 7 bases and J by 5 bases, with 11 bases of the junction left unmatched. From germline, CDR1 is MNHNS and CDR2 SASEGT.

Points on this clonotype: One junction end does not reproduce the germline sequence, and a read error may be involved. The V and J genes are TRBV7-9 and TRBJ1-1; D call uncertain. The CDR3 is made up of 11 amino acids. CDR1 and CDR2 (germline): SEHNR, FQNEAQ (reference sequence). The CDR3, as DNA: TGTGCCAGCATCTTAGAGGCTGAAGCTTTCTTT. Amino acid sequence: CASILEAEAFF.

The chain links TRBV20-1 to TRBJ1-5; 11 bases line up with TRBD1. Trimming cost V 5 bases and J 6 bases; bases outside gene matches: 12. The germline gives CDR1 DFQATT, CDR2 SNEGSKA (reference sequence). This CDR3 contains 16 residues. The CDR3: CSALDPGQGDSQPQHF. The CDR3 bases are TGCAGTGCTCTAGATCCGGGACAGGGGGATAGTCAGCCCCAGCATTTT.

This clonotype occurred many times. V is TRBV29-1 and J is TRBJ1-2, with no clear D. CDR3 size: 12 residues. Germline V gene sequence: CDR1 SQVTM, CDR2 ANQGSEA. V was cut by 3 bases and J by 3 bases, with 8 bases left in between. The CDR3 spells CSVEVTDYGYTF. The CDR3, as DNA: TGCAGCGTTGAGGTCACCGACTATGGCTACACCTTC.

Ten or more counts support this clonotype. J is TRBJ2-7 and V is TRBV24-1; 8 bases map to TRBD1. The CDR3 runs to 14 residues. CDR1 and CDR2 (germline): KGHDR, SFDVKD. With 7 bases clipped from V and 2 bases from J, the junction kept 6 bases outside the gene matches. CDR3 DNA sequence: TGTGCCACCAGGGGACAGGAGGGTACCTACGAGCAGTACTTC. Protein product: CATRGQEGTYEQYF.

In nucleotides, the CDR3 is TGTGCCAGCCCGGGACAGGCAAACTATGGCTACACCTTC. Encoded protein: CASPGQANYGYTF. The rearrangement links TRBV7-2 to TRBJ1-2, with 8 positions matching TRBD1. The V gene's germline CDR1 is SGHTA and CDR2 FQGNSA. Losses at the gene ends were 8 bases for V and 2 bases for J; bases not matched to a gene: 4. The CDR3 sequence is 13 residues long.

V and J are TRBV5-6 and TRBJ1-5, with D possibly being TRBD1 (6 bases). Germline lookup yields CDR1 SGHDT and CDR2 YYEEEE. V lost 2 bases and J lost 6, with 15 bases in between. The CDR3 runs 15 residues. The CDR3 sequence is CASSLGRGGSQPQHF. CDR3 DNA: TGTGCCAGCAGCTTAGGGAGGGGGGGCAGTCAGCCCCAGCATTTT.

This clonotype came up a few times. This rearrangement joins TRBV4-1 to TRBJ2-6; the D gene could be TRBD1 or TRBD2 (5 bases each). The V end was cut by 4 bases, the J end by 0 bases, with 16 bases between. Germline V gives CDR1 MGHRA, CDR2 YSYEKL. This CDR3 is built from 18 residues. Here the CDR3 DNA reads TGCGCCAGCAGCCCTGGGGGACGGGGCAACTCTGGGGCCAACGTCCTGACTTTC. Translating it yields CASSPGGRGNSGANVLTF.

This clonotype was seen many times. The genes are TRBV11-2 and TRBJ1-6; the D is unclear. CDR1 and CDR2 (germline): SGHAT, FQNNGV. There are 16 residues in the CDR3. V shed 1 base and J shed 10 bases, with 17 bases lying between them. The CDR3 sequence: CASSLVTASSGSPLHF. The CDR3 nucleotides are TGTGCCAGCAGCTTAGTCACGGCCAGTTCTGGGTCACCCCTCCACTTT.

This clonotype was recorded many times. This sequence joins TRBV20-1 and TRBJ2-7; TRBD2 might be the D (6 bases). From germline, CDR1 is DFQATT and CDR2 SNEGSKA (reference sequence). Trimming cost V 8 bases and J 5 bases, with 16 bases left between them. The CDR3 consists of 12 residues. The CDR3 protein is CSSPGEYNEQYF. In DNA, the CDR3 is TGCAGTTCTCCGGGAGAGTATAACGAGCAGTACTTC.

At least ten counts were recorded for this clonotype. The rearrangement uses TRBV28 and TRBJ1-2; a weak D match, TRBD1 (5 bases). The V end lost 6 bases, the J end lost 5 bases, and 13 bases lay between the germline ends. The CDR3 consists of 13 residues. Per germline, CDR1 MDHEN and CDR2 SYDVKM. In nucleotides, the CDR3 is TGTGCCAGCAGACTAGGTGGGGGATATGGCTACACCTTC. This encodes CASRLGGGYGYTF.

This clonotype has a count of ten or more. This sequence joins TRBV27 and TRBJ1-2; 7 bases align to TRBD1. This CDR3 comprises 16 residues. V trimming: 5 bases; J trimming: 0 bases; junction bases outside the gene matches: 9. In germline, CDR1 is MNHEY, CDR2 SMNVEV (reference sequence). CDR3 loop: CASSPTGTEPNYGYTF. In DNA, the CDR3 is TGTGCCAGCAGTCCAACCGGGACAGAACCTAACTATGGCTACACCTTC.

The CDR3: CASSADGAGELFF. The DNA for the CDR3 is TGTGCCAGCAGCGCCGATGGCGCCGGGGAGCTGTTTTTT. The chain combines TRBV9 with TRBJ2-2; the D is unclear. CDR3 length: 13 amino acids. Germline lookup yields CDR1 SGDLS and CDR2 YYNGEE. V lost 3 bases and J 6 bases, leaving 9 bases between the germline ends.

In its sample, this clonotype was seen many times. The chain couples TRBV6-1 to TRBJ2-7; the D is unclear. V shed 1 base and J shed 4 bases, with 5 bases lying between them. The CDR3 has 12 amino acids. Germline CDR1 and CDR2: MNHNS and SASEGT. The CDR3 sequence: CASSEVPYEQYF. DNA of the CDR3: TGTGCCAGCAGTGAAGTGCCGTACGAGCAGTACTTC.

The table lists this clonotype with many counts. This rearrangement joins TRBV19 to TRBJ1-2; D may be TRBD1 (6 bases). Trimming left V 10 bases short and J 4 bases short, with 19 bases between. CDR1 LNHDA and CDR2 SQIVND come from the germline V gene (reference sequence). The CDR3 runs 14 residues. The CDR3 DNA follows: TGTGCCACCAAGGACAGCCCTAATTCCTATGGCTACACCTTC. This codes for CATKDSPNSYGYTF.

The table lists this clonotype with many counts. CDR3 bases: TGTGCCAGCAGTTTAGGAGTAGCTGAAGCTTTCTTT. This translates into CASSLGVAEAFF. V gene TRBV12-3 or TRBV12-4 combines with J gene TRBJ1-1; D gene unclear. V was pared by 1 base and J by 6 bases, with 6 bases between. CDR3 length equals 12 residues.

At least ten counts were recorded for this clonotype. The rearrangement joins TRBV28 to TRBJ2-7, with D perhaps matching TRBD2 (5 bases). Trimming took 5 bases from V and 7 from J, leaving 18 bases between them. CDR3 length equals 14 residues. The germline V gene encodes CDR1 MDHEN and CDR2 SYDVKM. The CDR3 sequence: CASSPRTSLGEQYF. The CDR3 DNA reads TGTGCCAGCAGTCCAAGGACTTCCCTCGGGGAGCAGTACTTC.

This clonotype was found many times. The V gene is TRBV6-5, the J gene TRBJ2-7; the D call may be TRBD1 or TRBD2 (5 bases each). Trimming took 5 bases from V and 2 from J, leaving 16 bases between them. Looked up from germline, CDR1 is MNHEY and CDR2 is SVGAGI. This CDR3 contains 15 residues. This chain's CDR3 is CASSNSGGVTYEQYF. For the CDR3, the DNA is TGTGCCAGCAGTAATAGTGGGGGAGTAACCTACGAGCAGTACTTC.

This clonotype was picked up many times. This chain links TRBV2 with TRBJ2-7, with 7 bases matching TRBD1. The V and J ends lost 6 bases and 1 base, in that order; junction bases with no gene match: 9. Germline values: CDR1 SNHLY, CDR2 FYNNEI. This CDR3 contains 15 residues. CDR3 in DNA: TGTGCCAGCAGGGAGGACAGGAAATCTTCCTACGAGCAGTACTTC. This gives the protein CASREDRKSSYEQYF. The variable domain in full, with the rest retrieved from reference TRBV2 and TRBJ2-7, is EPEVTQTPSHQVTQMGQEVILRCVPISNHLYFYWYRQILGQKVEFLVSFYNNEISEKSEIFDDQFSVERPDGSNFTLKIRSTKLEDSAMYFCASREDRKSSYEQYFGPGTRLTVT.

This clonotype was observed at least ten times. The chain combines TRBV12-3 or TRBV12-4 with TRBJ2-7; 12 bases match TRBD1. V lost 5 bases and J lost 6; bases outside the gene matches: 5. The CDR3 length is 14 residues. For the CDR3, the DNA is TGTGCCAGCAGTGGGGACAGGGGGCACGGCGAGCAGTACTTC. Protein: CASSGDRGHGEQYF.

This sequence joins TRBV7-2 and TRBJ2-7; TRBD2 matches at 8 bases. V shed 5 bases and J 5 bases; nucleotides not matched to a gene: 5. The CDR3 totals 13 residues. Looked up from germline, CDR1 is SGHTA and CDR2 is FQGNSA. The CDR3 DNA reads TGTGCCAGCAGCCCAAATAGCGGGAACGAGCAGTACTTC. Protein sequence: CASSPNSGNEQYF.

In this sample, this clonotype turned up many times. This chain uses TRBV27 with TRBJ1-1; the D is unclear. The CDR3 contains 13 residues. V gave up 0 bases and J gave up 2 bases, with 4 bases separating them. Looked up from germline, CDR1 is MNHEY and CDR2 is SMNVEV (reference sequence). Written as DNA, the CDR3 is TGTGCCAGCAGTTTATCAGATAACACTGAAGCTTTCTTT. It specifies CASSLSDNTEAFF.

The J gene is TRBJ2-7, the V gene TRBV30, with D possibly TRBD2 on 5 matching bases. The CDR3 loop spans 15 amino acids. From germline, CDR1 is GTSNPN and CDR2 SVGIG (reference sequence). Trimming stripped 2 bases from V and 2 bases from J, with 16 bases between. CDR3 amino acids: CAWSFGRGETYEQYF. The CDR3 DNA reads TGTGCCTGGAGTTTCGGACGGGGTGAGACCTACGAGCAGTACTTC.

This clonotype appeared many times. The rearrangement uses TRBV19 and TRBJ1-2; possibly TRBD1 for D (6 bases). CDR3 length: 13 residues. CDR1 LNHDA and CDR2 SQIVND come from the germline V gene (reference sequence). Deletions cut 2 bases from V and 4 bases from J, with 8 bases between. The CDR3: CASSITGRYGYTF. In DNA, the CDR3 is TGTGCCAGTAGTATAACAGGGCGCTATGGCTACACCTTC.

This clonotype occurred many times. The CDR3 reads CATSREGRELFF. The CDR3 coding sequence is TGTGCCACCAGCAGAGAGGGTCGGGAGCTGTTTTTT. J is TRBJ2-2 and V is TRBV15; D uncertain. The germline gives CDR1 LNHNV, CDR2 YYDKDF (reference sequence). Trimming left V 0 bases short and J 9 bases short, with 5 bases between. This CDR3 contains 12 residues. Complete variable domain (other parts from reference TRBV15 and TRBJ2-2): DAMVIQNPRYQVTQFGKPVTLSCSQTLNHNVMYWYQQKSSQAPKLLFHYYDKDFNNEADTPDNFQSRRPNTSFCFLDIRSPGLGDTAMYLCATSREGRELFFGEGSRLTVL.